A selection of T cell receptor beta chains follows, all from one sample in a study of response to subunit inactivated influenza vaccine. TCRdb itself ran the RT-PCR reads through MiXCR, one entry per CDR3 protein. This table has around 480,000 distinct CDR3 sequences, roughly 9.7% appearing once. The sample consisted of PBMCs from blood, taken 45 days after vaccination. These receptors were obtained from a man between 50 and 59 years old who received an inactivated influenza vaccine. Each CDR3 is given with its conserved first and last residue. A D gene is named only where the DNA matches it firmly. Size is omitted from some rows. Given values are once, few, many or a class for expanded clones.

TRBJ2-5 | few | TRBV15 | 16 | TRBD1 | CATSRDSRQGGETQYF | TGTGCCACCAGCAGAGATAGCCGACAGGGCGGGGAGACCCAGTACTTC
TRBJ2-2 | - | TRBV9 | 14 | - | CASSVGRNTGELFF | TGTGCCAGCAGCGTAGGACGGAACACCGGGGAGCTGTTTTTT
TRBJ2-1 | - | TRBV7-2 | 14 | TRBD1 | CASSLGLLDREQFF | TGTGCCAGCAGCTTAGGGCTCCTGGACAGGGAGCAGTTCTTC
TRBJ2-3 | - | TRBV11-1 | 18 | TRBD2 | CASSHPATLAGGPDTQYF | TGTGCCAGCAGTCACCCTGCGACTCTAGCGGGGGGGCCAGATACGCAGTATTTT
TRBJ2-6 | - | TRBV6-5 | 17 | - | CASSYFKGGSGANVLTF | TGTGCCAGCAGTTACTTTAAAGGGGGCTCTGGGGCCAACGTCCTGACTTTC
TRBJ1-6 | - | TRBV7-2 | 15 | - | CASSPHLGRGSPLHF | TGTGCCAGCAGCCCCCACCTGGGCAGGGGATCACCCCTCCACTTT
TRBJ2-7 | few | TRBV29-1 | 13 | TRBD1 | CSAARGPYAEQYF | TGCAGCGCCGCCAGGGGGCCTTATGCCGAGCAGTACTTC
TRBJ2-5 | few | TRBV29-1 | 18 | TRBD1 | CSVEAPMGQGDPQETQYF | TGCAGCGTTGAAGCTCCCATGGGACAGGGGGACCCCCAAGAGACCCAGTACTTC
TRBJ2-1 | - | TRBV5-1 | 14 | - | CASSLRFLSNEQFF | TGCGCCAGCAGCTTGCGCTTCCTCAGCAATGAGCAGTTCTTC
TRBJ2-4 | few | TRBV11-2 | 17 | - | CASSSPRGTLAKNIQYF | TGTGCCAGCAGCTCGCCCAGGGGAACCCTAGCCAAAAACATTCAGTACTTC
TRBJ2-5 | few | TRBV7-9 | 12 | - | CASSFERETQYF | TGTGCCAGCAGCTTCGAGCGGGAGACCCAGTACTTC
TRBJ2-5 | - | TRBV5-1 | 14 | - | CASSNPVLEETQYF | TGCGCCAGCAGCAACCCCGTCCTAGAAGAGACCCAGTACTTC
TRBJ1-2 | - | TRBV12-3/TRBV12-4 | 13 | - | CASSLESAYGYTF | TGTGCCAGCAGTTTAGAGTCAGCCTATGGCTACACCTTC
TRBJ2-5 | - | TRBV7-9 | 15 | - | CASSLGSYQWETQYF | TGTGCCAGCAGCTTAGGGTCCTATCAGTGGGAGACCCAGTACTTC
TRBJ1-5 | few | TRBV20-1 | 14 | - | CSASMYSNNQPQHF | TGCAGTGCTAGTATGTACAGCAATAATCAGCCCCAGCATTTT
TRBJ2-1 | - | TRBV4-1 | 15 | TRBD2 | CASSQYGLAANEQFF | TGCGCCAGCAGCCAATATGGACTAGCGGCCAATGAGCAGTTCTTC
TRBJ1-1 | few | TRBV6-5 | 18 | - | CASSYSFAAARLGTEAFF | TGTGCCAGCAGTTACTCTTTCGCGGCTGCAAGACTGGGCACTGAAGCTTTCTTT